This T cell receptor (beta chain) emerged from a study of blood T cells in healthy people across ages. The junction had 4 bases not matched to a gene; V was cut back by 0 bases and J by 7 bases. The CDR3 has 16 amino acids. The germline CDR1 and CDR2 sequences are KGHDR and SFDVKD. Alongside a J-beta primer mix, a sample-barcoded 5' primer served in a second PCR lasting about 7 to 12 cycles. Each cDNA was tagged by a template-switch adaptor containing 12 random nucleotides. TCRdb reprocessed the 5' RACE reads via MiXCR and lists one record per CDR3 protein. This table has 800,000 to 900,000 distinct CDR3 sequences, 62% appearing once. Each donor supplied around 9.6 milliliters of peripheral blood.

The clonotype comes from a man under 40 in good health. Sequencing was performed on blood. This chain uses TRBV24-1 with TRBJ2-2, with 10 bases matching TRBD1. CDR3: CATSDLKGQGNGELFF. The CDR3 DNA is TGTGCCACCAGTGATTTGAAGGGACAGGGGAACGGGGAGCTGTTTTTT.